This TCR beta chain is drawn from a study of blood T cell repertoires in COVID-19. A few counts support this clone. Deletions cut 6 bases from V and 7 bases from J, with 10 bases between. The CDR3 runs 12 residues. From germline, CDR1 is SEHNR and CDR2 FQNEAQ (reference sequence). The protocol was immunoSEQ multiplex PCR, while the TCRdb copy is restricted to in-frame clones and leaves out a portion. This table has roughly 160,000 clones, approximately 79% appearing once. The material sequenced was peripheral blood. The sequence derives from a woman of 80 years or more with acute or convalescent COVID-19. The V gene is TRBV7-9, the J gene TRBJ2-1; no reliable D call. CDR3 amino acids: CASSISANEQFF. The CDR3 nucleotides are TGTGCCAGCAGTATTTCAGCGAATGAGCAGTTCTTC.